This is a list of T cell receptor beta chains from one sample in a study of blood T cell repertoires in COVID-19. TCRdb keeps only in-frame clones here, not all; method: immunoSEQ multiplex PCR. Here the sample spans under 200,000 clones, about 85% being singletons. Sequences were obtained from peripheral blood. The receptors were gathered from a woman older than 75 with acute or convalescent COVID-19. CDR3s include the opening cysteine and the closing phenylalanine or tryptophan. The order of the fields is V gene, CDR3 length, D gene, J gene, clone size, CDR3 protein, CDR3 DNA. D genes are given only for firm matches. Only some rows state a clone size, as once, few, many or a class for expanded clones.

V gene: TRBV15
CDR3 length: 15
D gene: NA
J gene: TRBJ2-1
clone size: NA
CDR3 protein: CATRGGKSSYNEQFF
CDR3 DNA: TGTGCCACGAGGGGGGGTAAGAGCTCCTACAATGAGCAGTTCTTC

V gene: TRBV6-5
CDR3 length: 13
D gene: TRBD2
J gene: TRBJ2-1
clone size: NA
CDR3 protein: CASRGGSWNEQFF
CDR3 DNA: TGTGCCAGCAGGGGCGGGAGTTGGAATGAGCAGTTCTTC

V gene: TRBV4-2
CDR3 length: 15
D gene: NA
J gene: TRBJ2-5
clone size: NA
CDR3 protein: CASSQDRGERETQYF
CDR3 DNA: TGTGCCAGCAGCCAAGATCGGGGAGAAAGGGAGACCCAGTACTTC

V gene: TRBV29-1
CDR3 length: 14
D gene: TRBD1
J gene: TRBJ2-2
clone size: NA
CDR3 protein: CRGQGEFRTGELFF
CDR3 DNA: TGCCGCGGGCAGGGGGAATTTCGCACCGGGGAGCTGTTTTTT

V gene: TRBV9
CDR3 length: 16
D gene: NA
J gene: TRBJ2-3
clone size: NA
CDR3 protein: CASSPRGAGSTDTQYF
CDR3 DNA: TGTGCCAGCAGCCCTAGGGGCGCGGGGAGCACAGATACGCAGTATTTT

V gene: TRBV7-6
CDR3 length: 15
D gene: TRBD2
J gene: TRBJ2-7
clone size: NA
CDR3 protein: CASSSGLAGAHEQYF
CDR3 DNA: TGTGCCAGCAGCTCAGGCCTAGCGGGTGCACACGAGCAGTACTTC

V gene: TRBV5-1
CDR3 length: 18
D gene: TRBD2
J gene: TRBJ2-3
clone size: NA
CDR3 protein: CASSWLSGLATSTDTQYF
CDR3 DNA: TGCGCCAGCAGCTGGCTGAGTGGACTAGCGACGTCCACAGATACGCAGTATTTT

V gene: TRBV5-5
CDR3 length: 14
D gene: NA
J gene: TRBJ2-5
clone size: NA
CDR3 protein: CASSLIGGQETQYF
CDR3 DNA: TGTGCCAGCAGCTTAATTGGAGGACAAGAGACCCAGTACTTC

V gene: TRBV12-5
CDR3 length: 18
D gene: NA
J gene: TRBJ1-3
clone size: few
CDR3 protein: CASGLPILLDSSGNTIYF
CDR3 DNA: TGTGCTAGTGGTTTGCCCATTCTCCTCGACAGCTCTGGAAACACCATATATTTT

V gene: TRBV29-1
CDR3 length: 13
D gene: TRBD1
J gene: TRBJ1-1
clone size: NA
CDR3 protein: CSGARGVITEAFF
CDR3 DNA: TGCAGCGGTGCCAGGGGGGTGATCACTGAAGCTTTCTTT

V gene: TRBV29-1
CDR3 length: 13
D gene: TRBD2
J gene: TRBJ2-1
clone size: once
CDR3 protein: CSVPGLAGNEQFF
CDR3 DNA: TGCAGCGTCCCGGGACTAGCAGGTAATGAGCAGTTCTTC

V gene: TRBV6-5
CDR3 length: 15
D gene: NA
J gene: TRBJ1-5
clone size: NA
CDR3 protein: CASSYSGQGNQPQHF
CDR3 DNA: TGTGCCAGCAGTTACTCGGGGCAGGGCAATCAGCCCCAGCATTTT

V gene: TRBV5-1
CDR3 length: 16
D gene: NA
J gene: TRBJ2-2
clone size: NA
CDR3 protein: CASSARFWGLTGELFF
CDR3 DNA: TGCGCCAGCAGCGCCCGGTTTTGGGGGCTCACCGGGGAGCTGTTTTTT

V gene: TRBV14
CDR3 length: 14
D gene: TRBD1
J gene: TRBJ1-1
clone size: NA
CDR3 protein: CASSQGQGNTEAFF
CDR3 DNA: TGTGCCAGCAGCCAAGGACAGGGGAACACTGAAGCTTTCTTT

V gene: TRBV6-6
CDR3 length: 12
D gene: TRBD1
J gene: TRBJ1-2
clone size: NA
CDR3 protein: CASSGTAYGYTF
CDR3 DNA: TGTGCCAGCAGTGGGACAGCCTATGGCTACACCTTC

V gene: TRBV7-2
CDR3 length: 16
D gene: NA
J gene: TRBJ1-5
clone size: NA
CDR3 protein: CASSATRPGDDQPQHF
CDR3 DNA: TGTGCCAGCAGCGCTACCCGACCAGGGGACGACCAGCCCCAGCATTTT

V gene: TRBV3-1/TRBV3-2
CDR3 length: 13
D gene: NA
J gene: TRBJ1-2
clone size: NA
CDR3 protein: CASSQLINYGYTF
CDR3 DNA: TGTGCCAGCAGCCAACTAATTAACTATGGCTACACCTTC

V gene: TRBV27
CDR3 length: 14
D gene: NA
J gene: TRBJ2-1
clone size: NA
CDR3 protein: CASGPDRGDNEQFF
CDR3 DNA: TGTGCCAGCGGCCCGGATCGCGGGGACAATGAGCAGTTCTTC

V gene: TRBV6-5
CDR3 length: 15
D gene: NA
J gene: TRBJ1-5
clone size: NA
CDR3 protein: CASMYNRAFNQPQHF
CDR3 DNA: TGTGCCAGCATGTATAACAGGGCTTTCAATCAGCCCCAGCATTTT

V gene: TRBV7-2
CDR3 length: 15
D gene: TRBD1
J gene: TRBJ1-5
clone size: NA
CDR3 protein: CASSWDRESNQPQHF
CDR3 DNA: TGTGCCAGCAGCTGGGACAGGGAGAGCAATCAGCCCCAGCATTTT

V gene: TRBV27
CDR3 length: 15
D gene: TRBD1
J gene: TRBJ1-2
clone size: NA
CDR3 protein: CASSLVPGQAYGYTF
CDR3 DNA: TGTGCCAGCAGTTTAGTCCCGGGACAGGCCTATGGCTACACCTTC

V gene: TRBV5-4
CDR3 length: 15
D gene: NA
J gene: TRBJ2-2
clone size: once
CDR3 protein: CASSFAGTNTGELFF
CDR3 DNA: TGTGCCAGCAGCTTCGCAGGGACGAACACCGGGGAGCTGTTTTTT

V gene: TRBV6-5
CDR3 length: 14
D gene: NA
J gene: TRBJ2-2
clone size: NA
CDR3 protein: CASSFSGNTGELFF
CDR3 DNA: TGTGCCAGCAGTTTTTCCGGTAACACCGGGGAGCTGTTTTTT

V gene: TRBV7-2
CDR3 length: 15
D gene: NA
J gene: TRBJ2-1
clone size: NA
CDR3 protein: CASSPTRRDYNEQFF
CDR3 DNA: TGTGCCAGCAGCCCGACTAGAAGAGACTACAATGAGCAGTTCTTC

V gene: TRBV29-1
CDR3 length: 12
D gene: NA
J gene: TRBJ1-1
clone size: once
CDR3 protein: CSVDFGETEAFF
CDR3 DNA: TGCAGCGTTGACTTCGGTGAGACTGAAGCTTTCTTT

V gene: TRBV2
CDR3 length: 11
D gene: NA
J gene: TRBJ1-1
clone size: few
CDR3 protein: CASSPQTEAFF
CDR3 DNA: TGTGCCAGCAGTCCCCAGACTGAAGCTTTCTTT

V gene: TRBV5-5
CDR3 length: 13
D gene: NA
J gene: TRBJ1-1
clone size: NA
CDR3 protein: CASSLFSYTEAFF
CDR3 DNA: TGTGCCAGCAGCTTGTTTTCCTACACTGAAGCTTTCTTT

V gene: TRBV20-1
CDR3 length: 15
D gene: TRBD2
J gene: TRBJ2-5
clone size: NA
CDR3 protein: CSASGGTRRLETQYF
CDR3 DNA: TGCAGTGCTAGTGGCGGGACTAGGAGGTTAGAGACCCAGTACTTC

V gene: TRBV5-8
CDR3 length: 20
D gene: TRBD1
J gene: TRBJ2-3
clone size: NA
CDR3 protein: CASSLASGQGFFANRDTQYF
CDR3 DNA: TGTGCCAGCAGCTTGGCCTCGGGACAGGGGTTTTTTGCGAACCGGGATACGCAGTATTTT

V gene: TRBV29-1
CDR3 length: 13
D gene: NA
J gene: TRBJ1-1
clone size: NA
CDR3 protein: CSAQGTPNTEAFF
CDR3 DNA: TGCAGCGCTCAAGGGACACCTAACACTGAAGCTTTCTTT

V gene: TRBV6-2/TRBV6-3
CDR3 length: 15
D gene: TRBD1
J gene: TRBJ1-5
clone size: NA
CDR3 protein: CASSYGTGGGQPQHF
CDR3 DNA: TGTGCCAGCAGTTACGGGACAGGGGGCGGGCAGCCCCAGCATTTT

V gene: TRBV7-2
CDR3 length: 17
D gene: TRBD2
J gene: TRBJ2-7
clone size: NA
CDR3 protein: CASSLSFSGGAAYEQYF
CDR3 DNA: TGTGCCAGCAGCTTAAGTTTTTCGGGGGGGGCCGCGTACGAGCAGTACTTC

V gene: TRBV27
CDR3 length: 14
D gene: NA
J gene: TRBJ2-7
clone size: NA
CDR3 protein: CASSPHGVSYEQYF
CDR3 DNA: TGTGCCAGCAGTCCTCACGGGGTCTCCTACGAGCAGTACTTC

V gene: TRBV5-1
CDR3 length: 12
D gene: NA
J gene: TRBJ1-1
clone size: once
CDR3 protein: CASSLTRNEAFF
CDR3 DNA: TGCGCCAGCAGCTTGACGCGGAATGAAGCTTTCTTT

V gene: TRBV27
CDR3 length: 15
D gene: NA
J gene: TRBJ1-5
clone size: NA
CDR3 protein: CASSFWQVSNQPQHF
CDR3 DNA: TGTGCCAGCAGTTTTTGGCAGGTTAGCAATCAGCCCCAGCATTTT

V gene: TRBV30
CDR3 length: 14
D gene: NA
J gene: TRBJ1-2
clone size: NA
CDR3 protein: CAWGAGPINYGYTF
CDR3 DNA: TGTGCCTGGGGTGCGGGTCCTATTAACTATGGCTACACCTTC

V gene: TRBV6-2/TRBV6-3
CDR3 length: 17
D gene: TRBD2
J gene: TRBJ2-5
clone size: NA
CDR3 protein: CASSKNSGLAGPRTQYF
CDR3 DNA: TGTGCCAGCAGTAAGAACTCCGGGCTAGCGGGGCCCCGTACCCAGTACTTC

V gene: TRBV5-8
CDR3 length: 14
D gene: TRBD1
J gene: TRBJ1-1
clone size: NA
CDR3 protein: CASSRDRANTEAFF
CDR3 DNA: TGTGCCAGCAGCCGGGACAGGGCAAACACTGAAGCTTTCTTT

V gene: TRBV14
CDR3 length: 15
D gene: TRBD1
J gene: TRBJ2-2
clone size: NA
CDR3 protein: CASSRLQGDTGELFF
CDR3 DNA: TGTGCCAGCAGCCGGTTACAGGGGGACACCGGGGAGCTGTTTTTT

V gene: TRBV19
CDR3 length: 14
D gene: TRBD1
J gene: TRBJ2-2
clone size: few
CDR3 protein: CASSRTGGPGELFF
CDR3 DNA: TGTGCCAGTAGTAGGACAGGGGGACCCGGGGAGCTGTTTTTT

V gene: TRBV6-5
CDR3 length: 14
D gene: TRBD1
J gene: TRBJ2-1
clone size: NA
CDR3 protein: CASNRDRGINEQFF
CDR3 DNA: TGTGCCAGCAATCGGGACAGGGGGATCAATGAGCAGTTCTTC

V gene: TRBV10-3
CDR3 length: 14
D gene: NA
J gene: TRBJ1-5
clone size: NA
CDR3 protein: CAISEGAPSQPQHF
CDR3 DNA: TGTGCCATCAGTGAAGGAGCTCCCAGTCAGCCCCAGCATTTT

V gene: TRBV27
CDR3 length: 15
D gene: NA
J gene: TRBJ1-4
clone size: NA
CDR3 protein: CASSLAGLTNEKLFF
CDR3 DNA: TGTGCCAGCAGTTTGGCGGGGTTGACTAATGAAAAACTGTTTTTT

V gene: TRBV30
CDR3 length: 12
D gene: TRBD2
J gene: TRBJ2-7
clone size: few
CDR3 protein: CAWSPGGDEQYF
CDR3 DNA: TGTGCCTGGAGCCCGGGGGGTGACGAGCAGTACTTC

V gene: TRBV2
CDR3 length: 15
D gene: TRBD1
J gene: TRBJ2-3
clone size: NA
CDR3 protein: CASSYGQGRTDTQYF
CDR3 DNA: TGTGCCAGCAGTTATGGACAGGGTCGCACAGATACGCAGTATTTT

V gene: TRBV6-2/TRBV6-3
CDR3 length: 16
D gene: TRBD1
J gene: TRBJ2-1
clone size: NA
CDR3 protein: CASSYYTGTGSNEQFF
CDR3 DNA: TGTGCCAGCAGTTACTATACCGGGACAGGGTCTAATGAGCAGTTCTTC

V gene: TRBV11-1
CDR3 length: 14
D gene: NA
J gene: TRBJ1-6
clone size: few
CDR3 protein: CASSVRGNNSPLHF
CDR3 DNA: TGTGCCAGCAGCGTCAGGGGTAATAATTCACCCCTCCACTTT

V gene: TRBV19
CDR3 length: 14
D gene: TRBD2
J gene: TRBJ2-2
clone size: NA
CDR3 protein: CASRTSGNTGELFF
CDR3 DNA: TGTGCCAGTCGGACTAGCGGTAACACCGGGGAGCTGTTTTTT

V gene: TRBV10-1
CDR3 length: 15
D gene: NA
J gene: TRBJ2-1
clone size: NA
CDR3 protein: CASSDRTSPSGEQFF
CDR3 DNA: TGCGCCAGCAGTGATAGGACGTCCCCGAGCGGTGAGCAGTTCTTC

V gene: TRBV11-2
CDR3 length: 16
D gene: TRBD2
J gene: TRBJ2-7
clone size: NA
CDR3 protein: CASSRIAGGRVAEQYF
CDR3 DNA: TGTGCCAGCAGCCGTATAGCGGGGGGCAGGGTAGCCGAGCAGTACTTC

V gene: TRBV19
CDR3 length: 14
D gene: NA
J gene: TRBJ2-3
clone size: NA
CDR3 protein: CASTRSRRGDTQYF
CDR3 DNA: TGTGCCAGTACCCGCTCCAGGAGGGGAGATACGCAGTATTTT

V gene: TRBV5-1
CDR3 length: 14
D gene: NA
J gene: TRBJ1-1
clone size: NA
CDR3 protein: CASSLLGGNTEAFF
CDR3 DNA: TGCGCCAGCAGCTTGTTGGGGGGGAACACTGAAGCTTTCTTT

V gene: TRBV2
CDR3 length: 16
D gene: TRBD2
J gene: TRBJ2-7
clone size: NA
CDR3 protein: CASSGLLLADSYEQYF
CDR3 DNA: TGTGCCAGCAGTGGCCTCTTACTAGCGGACTCCTACGAGCAGTACTTC

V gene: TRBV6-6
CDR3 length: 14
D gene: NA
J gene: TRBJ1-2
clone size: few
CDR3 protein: CASSDDWRHDGYTF
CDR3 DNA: TGTGCCAGCAGTGACGATTGGCGGCATGACGGCTACACCTTC

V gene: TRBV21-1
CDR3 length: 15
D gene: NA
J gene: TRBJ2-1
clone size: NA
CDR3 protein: CASKPQGSHYNEQFF
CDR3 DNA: TGTGCCAGCAAACCACAGGGATCCCACTACAATGAGCAGTTCTTC